One and the same sample provided the 5 T cell receptor beta chains below, sequenced in a study of identifying expanded T cells in peripheral blood (dated by TCRdb to the late 2010s). Library generation was performed with the immunoSEQ multiplex PCR assay. Imported from immuneACCESS, the table was reduced by TCRdb to in-frame sequences with V and J called. These copies leave out some clones; in studies compared against another copy, an unresolved V gene accounts for under half, and the cause of the remainder is not known. The sample includes under 95,000 clones, with approximately 90% observed a single time. Approximately 3% of the sample is held by the ten biggest clonotypes. What was sequenced was blood. These receptors originate from a person aged 18 to 69 in good health.

This clone appeared once. J is TRBJ1-6 and V is TRBV7-6; 8 bases line up with TRBD1. J gave up 7 bases and V 1 base, and 0 bases lay outside the gene matches. The CDR3 is made up of 14 amino acids. Germline V gene lookup returns CDR1 SGHVS and CDR2 FNYEAQ. The CDR3 reads CASSLGTGNSPLHF. CDR3 DNA: TGTGCCAGCAGCTTAGGGACAGGGAATTCACCCCTCCACTTT.

The chain links TRBV28 to TRBJ2-5; D not resolved. The CDR3 loop spans 15 amino acids. CDR1 MDHEN and CDR2 SYDVKM come from the germline V gene. V was pared by 4 bases and J by 1 base, with 13 bases between. CDR3 residues: CASSSFRAAQETQYF. The CDR3 nucleotides are TGTGCCAGCAGTTCCTTTAGGGCAGCCCAAGAGACCCAGTACTTC.

The chain couples TRBV6-1 to TRBJ1-4, with D perhaps TRBD1 (5 bases). This CDR3 spans 16 amino acids. V shed 1 base and J shed 7 bases, with 16 bases lying between them. Germline CDR1 and CDR2: MNHNS and SASEGT. The CDR3 bases are TGTGCCAGCAGTGAAGGCATAGGCCAGGGTGTTGAAAAACTGTTTTTT. This gives the protein CASSEGIGQGVEKLFF.

This clone occurred once. CDR3 sequence reads: CASRHGRNNEQFF. In DNA form, the CDR3 reads TGTGCCAGCAGACATGGACGGAACAATGAGCAGTTCTTC. The rearrangement links TRBV5-4 to TRBJ2-1; D is undetermined. V lost 5 bases, J lost 5 bases, and 11 bases lay in between. Germline CDR1 is SGHNT and CDR2 is YYREEE (reference sequence). The CDR3 has 13 residues.

The V call is TRBV4-1, the J call TRBJ2-5; the D gene could be TRBD1 or TRBD2 (5 bases each). CDR1 is MGHRA, CDR2 YSYEKL, per germline. Trimming pared 1 base from V and 4 bases from J, leaving 10 bases between. The CDR3 contains 14 residues. Written as DNA, the CDR3 is TGCGCCAGCAGCCAAGGGCCAGGGACAGAGACCCAGTACTTC. This gives the protein CASSQGPGTETQYF.